This T cell receptor beta chain emerged from a study of blood T cell repertoires in COVID-19. In the study overall: Acute and convalescent COVID-19 specimens originated in the United States, Italy and Spain. Sample material is recorded as cDNA or gDNA derived from T cells, B-cell-depleted T cells, or PBMCs.

Original analysis: Amplifying reference gene primers gave estimates of nucleated cell counts. Repertoires were generated with immunoSEQ multiplex PCR, while TCRdb's copy carries only in-frame clones and drops some. V, J and clone size were drawn from that table, and D and trimming were deduced from the DNA. The repertoire has about 350,000 clones, roughly 90% of them found once; the top ten carry 3.5% to 4%. In Seattle, patients joined the study during active infection and were tracked longitudinally. CDR1 is SGHVS, CDR2 FNYEAQ, per germline. V lost 5 bases to trimming and J lost 5 bases, with 16 bases between them. The CDR3 is made up of 15 amino acids.

The receptor's source is an older woman with COVID-19, enrolled during active disease. The chain uses TRBV7-6 and TRBJ2-1, with D possibly TRBD1 on 5 matching bases. The sequenced sample consisted of peripheral blood. Written as DNA, the CDR3 is TGTGCCAGCAGCCCTAGGGGAAGCCTGGACAATGAGCAGTTCTTC. Its protein is CASSPRGSLDNEQFF.